The source of this T cell receptor (beta chain) is a study of neoadjuvant anti-PD-1 for oral cavity cancer. Study context: Most patients had three to four biweekly doses of 3 mg/kg nivolumab before resection. Non-progressing patients received a fourth nivolumab dose near day 43, then surgery on days 50-56. Study-level points and caveats: Each response group had just three patients in TCR analyses.

The V end was cut by 2 bases, the J end by 9 bases, with 11 bases between. The CDR3 is 14 amino acids. Looked up from germline, CDR1 is MNHEY and CDR2 is SVGAGI. TCRdb's table, derived via immunoSEQ multiplex PCR, lists solely in-frame clones and lacks some. The table has over 20,000 clones, over 20% seen once. This clone was seen a handful of times. Its antigen is currently unknown. Time point denoted: after neoadjuvant nivolumab, at surgical resection. These newly diagnosed stage II-IVA oral cavity squamous cell carcinoma patients had no prior systemic or radiation treatment. The rearrangement links TRBV6-5 to TRBJ1-6; weak D call: TRBD1 (5 bases). This receptor was identified in a person between 40 and 85 years old with oral cavity squamous cell carcinoma. The starting material was tumor tissue, obtained after nivolumab (anti-PD-1) treatment. Here the CDR3 reads CASSYGQGVSPLHF. Here the CDR3 DNA reads TGTGCCAGCAGTTACGGCCAGGGAGTTTCACCCCTCCACTTT.